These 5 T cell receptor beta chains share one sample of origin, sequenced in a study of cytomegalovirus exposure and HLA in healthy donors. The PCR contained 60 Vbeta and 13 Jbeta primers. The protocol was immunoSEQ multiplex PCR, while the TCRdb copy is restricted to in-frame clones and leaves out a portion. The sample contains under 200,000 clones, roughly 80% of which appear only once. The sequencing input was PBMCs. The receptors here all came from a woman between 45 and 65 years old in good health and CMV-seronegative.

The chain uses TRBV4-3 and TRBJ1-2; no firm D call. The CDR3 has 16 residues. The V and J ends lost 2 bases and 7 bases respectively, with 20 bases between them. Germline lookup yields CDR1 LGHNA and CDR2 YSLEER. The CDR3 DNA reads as TGCGCCAGCAGCCAATCGGATGGATCGGGATGGTTTGGCTACACCTTC. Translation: CASSQSDGSGWFGYTF.

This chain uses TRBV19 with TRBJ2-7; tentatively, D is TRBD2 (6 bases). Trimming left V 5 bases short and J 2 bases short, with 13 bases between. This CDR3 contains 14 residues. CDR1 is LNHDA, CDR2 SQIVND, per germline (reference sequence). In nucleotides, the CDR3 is TGTGCCAGTAGTCCGGGACTGTTCACCTACGAGCAGTACTTC. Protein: CASSPGLFTYEQYF.

This CDR3 is CASSPTSGFSGNTIYF. The CDR3 coding sequence is TGTGCCAGCTCACCAACGTCAGGGTTTTCGGGAAACACCATATATTTT. The rearrangement joins TRBV18 to TRBJ1-3; tentative D call: TRBD1 (5 bases). The germline V gene encodes CDR1 KGHSH and CDR2 LQKENI. Trimming removed 2 bases from V and 4 bases from J, with 15 bases in between. The CDR3 totals 16 residues.

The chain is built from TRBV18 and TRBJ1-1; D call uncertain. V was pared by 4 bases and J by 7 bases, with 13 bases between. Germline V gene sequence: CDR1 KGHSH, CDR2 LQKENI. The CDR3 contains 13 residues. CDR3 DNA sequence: TGTGCCAGCTCACTTCTAGGCCCCTATGAAGCTTTCTTT. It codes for CASSLLGPYEAFF.

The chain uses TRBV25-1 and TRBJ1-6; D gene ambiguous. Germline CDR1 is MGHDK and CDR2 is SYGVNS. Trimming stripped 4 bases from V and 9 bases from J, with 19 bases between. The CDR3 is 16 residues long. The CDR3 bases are TGTGCCAGCAGTGCCCTAAAGATGAGTACGCGTTCACCCCTCCACTTT. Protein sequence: CASSALKMSTRSPLHF. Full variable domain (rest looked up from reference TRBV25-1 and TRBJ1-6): EADIYQTPRYLVIGTGKKITLECSQTMGHDKMYWYQQDPGMELHLIHYSYGVNSTEKGDLSSESTVSRIRTEHFPLTLESARPSHTSQYLCASSALKMSTRSPLHFGNGTRLTVT.